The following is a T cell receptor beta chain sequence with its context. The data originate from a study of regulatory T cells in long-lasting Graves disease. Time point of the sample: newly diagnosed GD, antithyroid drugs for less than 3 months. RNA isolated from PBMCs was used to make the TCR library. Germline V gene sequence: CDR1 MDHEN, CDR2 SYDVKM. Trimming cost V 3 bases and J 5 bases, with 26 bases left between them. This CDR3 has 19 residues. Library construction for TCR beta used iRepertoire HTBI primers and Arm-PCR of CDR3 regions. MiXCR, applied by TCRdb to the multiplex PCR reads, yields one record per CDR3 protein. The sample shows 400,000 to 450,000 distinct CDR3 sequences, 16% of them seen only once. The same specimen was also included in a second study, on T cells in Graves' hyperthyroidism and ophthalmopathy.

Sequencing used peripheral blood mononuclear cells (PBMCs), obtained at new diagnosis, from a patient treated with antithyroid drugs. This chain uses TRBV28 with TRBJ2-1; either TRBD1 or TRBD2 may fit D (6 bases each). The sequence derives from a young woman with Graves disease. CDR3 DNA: TGTGCCAGCAGTTTTAGGCGGTTCCGGGGGCCCCTTTCCAACAATGAGCAGTTCTTC. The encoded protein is CASSFRRFRGPLSNNEQFF.